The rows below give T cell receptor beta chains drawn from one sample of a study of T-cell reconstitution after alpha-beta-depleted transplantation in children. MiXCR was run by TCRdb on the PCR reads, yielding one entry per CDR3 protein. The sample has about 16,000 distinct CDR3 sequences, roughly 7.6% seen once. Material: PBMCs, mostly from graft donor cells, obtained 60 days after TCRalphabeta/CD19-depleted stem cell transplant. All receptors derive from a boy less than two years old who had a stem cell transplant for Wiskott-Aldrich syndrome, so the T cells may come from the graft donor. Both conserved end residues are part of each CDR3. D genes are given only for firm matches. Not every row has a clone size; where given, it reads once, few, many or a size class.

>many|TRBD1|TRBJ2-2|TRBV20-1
TGCAGTGACCGCGGACAGGGCGCCGGGGAGCTGTTTTTT
CSDRGQGAGELFF
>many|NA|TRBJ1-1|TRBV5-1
TGCGCCAGCAGCTTGGGGGGTAGGACTGAAGCTTTCTTT
CASSLGGRTEAFF
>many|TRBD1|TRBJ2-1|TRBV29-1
TGCAGCGGGGCAAGGGACAGGGTGTACAATGAGCAGTTCTTC
CSGARDRVYNEQFF
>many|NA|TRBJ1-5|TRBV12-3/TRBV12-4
TGTGCCAGCAGTTTAGAGTCAGGGAATGTTTATAGCAATCAGCCCCAGCATTTT
CASSLESGNVYSNQPQHF
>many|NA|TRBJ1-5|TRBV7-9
TGTGCCAGCAGCTTTGGCCAGGTGAGCAATCAGCCCCAGCATTTT
CASSFGQVSNQPQHF
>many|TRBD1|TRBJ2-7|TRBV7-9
TGTGCCAGCAGCTTGGGGGACAGGGTCTACGAGCAGTACTTC
CASSLGDRVYEQYF
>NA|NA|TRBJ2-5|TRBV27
TGTGCCAGCAGTTTATTCCCAGCTGTTGTAGAGACCCAGTACTTC
CASSLFPAVVETQYF
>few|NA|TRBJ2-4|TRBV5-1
TGCGCCAGCAGCTTGGCGGGCAGGACAGCCGGACTAGGGTTGGGGTTTGTGTACTTC
CASSLAGRTAGLGLGFVYF
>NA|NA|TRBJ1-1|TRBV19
TGTGCCAGTAGTCCCCTGGGGCGGTTTGAAGCTTTCTTT
CASSPLGRFEAFF
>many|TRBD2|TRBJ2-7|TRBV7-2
TGTGCCAGCAGCCCGACTAGCGGTCTCCGGTCAGTTGTGCAGTACTTC
CASSPTSGLRSVVQYF
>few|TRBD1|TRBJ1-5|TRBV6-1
TGTGCCAGCAGTGGACAGGGAACGGTTGGAGGCAATCAGCCCCAGCATTTT
CASSGQGTVGGNQPQHF
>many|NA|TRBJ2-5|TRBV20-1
TGCAGTGCAAGACGGGGCCTCCAAGAGACCCAGTACTTC
CSARRGLQETQYF
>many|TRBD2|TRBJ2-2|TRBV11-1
TGTGCCAGCAGCTTCGGACTAGCGGGAGGGATCGCGAACACCGGGGAGCTGTTTTTT
CASSFGLAGGIANTGELFF
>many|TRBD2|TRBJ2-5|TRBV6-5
TGTGCCAGCGGGAGGTTTCGTAGCGGGAGAAGGGGAGAGACCCAGTACTTC
CASGRFRSGRRGETQYF
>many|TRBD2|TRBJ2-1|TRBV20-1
TGCAGTGCTATAGCGGGCCTTTACAATGAGCAGTTCTTC
CSAIAGLYNEQFF
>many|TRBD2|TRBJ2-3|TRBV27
TGTGCCAGCAGCCCGCGGGGGGTCCGGCACCATACGCAGTATTTT
CASSPRGVRHHTQYF
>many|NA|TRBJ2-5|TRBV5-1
TGCGCCAGCCGATCGGGCAGGGGCCACCAAGAGACCCAGTACTTC
CASRSGRGHQETQYF
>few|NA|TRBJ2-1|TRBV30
TGTGCCTGGAGTTATATAGGGCCAGTAGGTGAGCAGTTCTTC
CAWSYIGPVGEQFF
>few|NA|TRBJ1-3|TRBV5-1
TGCGCCAGCAGCTTTCTCAACAGGGACTATGGCACCATATATTTT
CASSFLNRDYGTIYF
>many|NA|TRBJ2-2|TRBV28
TGTGCCAGCAGTTCAAGAGGGACCGGGGAGCTGTTTTTT
CASSSRGTGELFF
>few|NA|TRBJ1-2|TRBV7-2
TGTGCCAGCAGCCCGAGAGGGGGCTATGGCTACACCTTC
CASSPRGGYGYTF
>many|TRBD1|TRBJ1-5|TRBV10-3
TGTGCCATCAGTGTGACAGGGGGCGCCGGCAATCAGCCCCAGCATTTT
CAISVTGGAGNQPQHF
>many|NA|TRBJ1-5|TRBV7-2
TGTGCCAGCAGCTTAGCCCCCCTGGGGCCGCGGGATCAGCCCCAGCATTTT
CASSLAPLGPRDQPQHF
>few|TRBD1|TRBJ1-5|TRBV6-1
TGTGCCAGACAGGGGTTATTGGATCAGCCCCAGCATTTT
CARQGLLDQPQHF
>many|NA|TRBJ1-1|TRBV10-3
TGTGCCATCAGTGAGTGGGCGAACACTGAAGCTTTCTTT
CAISEWANTEAFF
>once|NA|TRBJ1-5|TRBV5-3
TGTGCCAGAAGCTTGTTTTTTGTCGAGGGGACAAATCAGCCCCAGCATTTT
CARSLFFVEGTNQPQHF
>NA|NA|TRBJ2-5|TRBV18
TGTGCCAGCTCACCAGGGTTAGAGCTCCAGTACTTC
CASSPGLELQYF
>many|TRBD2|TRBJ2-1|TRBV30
TGTGCCTGGAGTCGATCCGGGACTAGCGGGTGGAATGAGCAGTTCTTC
CAWSRSGTSGWNEQFF
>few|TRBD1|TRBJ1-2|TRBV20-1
TGCGGCAGGATACAGGGGGCGTATGGCTACACCTTC
CGRIQGAYGYTF
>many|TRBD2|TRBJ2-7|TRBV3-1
TGTGCCAGCAGCCCAGGACTAGCGGCCTCCTACGAGCAGTACTTC
CASSPGLAASYEQYF
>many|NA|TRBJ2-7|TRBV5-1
TGCGCCAGCAGCCCCGACAGGCTAACCTACGAGCAGTACTTC
CASSPDRLTYEQYF
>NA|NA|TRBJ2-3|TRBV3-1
TGTGCCAGCAGCCCCGGGTGCGGTGTGGGAGATACGCAGTATTTT
CASSPGCGVGDTQYF
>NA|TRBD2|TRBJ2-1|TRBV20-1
TGCAGTGCTAGGGCCTTCGGACTAGAGAGTTACAATGAGCAGTTCTTC
CSARAFGLESYNEQFF
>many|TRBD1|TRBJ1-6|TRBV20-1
TGCAGTGCTAGAGATATCAGGGGGGATAATTCACCCCTCCACTTT
CSARDIRGDNSPLHF
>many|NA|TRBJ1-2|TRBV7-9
TGTGCCAGCAGCTTAGGACAGGTAGCAACCTATGGCTACACCTTC
CASSLGQVATYGYTF
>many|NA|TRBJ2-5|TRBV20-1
TGCAGTGCTCCCTCGGAGTATGGGGAGACCCAGTACTTC
CSAPSEYGETQYF
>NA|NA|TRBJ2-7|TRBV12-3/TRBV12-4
TGTGCCAGCAGTTTAGGTGGGAGGGGGGGCTACGAGCAGTACTTC
CASSLGGRGGYEQYF
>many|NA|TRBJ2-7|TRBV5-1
TGCGCCAGCAGCTTTGGTTACGAGCAGTACTTC
CASSFGYEQYF
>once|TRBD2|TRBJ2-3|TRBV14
TGTGCCAGCAGCCAAGATATAGCGGGGGCTGGAACAGATACACAGAATTTT
CASSQDIAGAGTDTQNF
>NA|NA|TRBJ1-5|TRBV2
TGTGCCAGCAGTGAATCCCCAGGACAGATCAATCAGCCCCAGCATTTT
CASSESPGQINQPQHF
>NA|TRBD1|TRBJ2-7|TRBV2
TGTGCCAGCAGTGAAAGTCCGACAGGGGTGATCTACGAGCAGTACTTC
CASSESPTGVIYEQYF
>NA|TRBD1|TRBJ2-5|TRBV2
TGTGCCAGCAGGACAGGGGGCGGGGAGACCCAGTACTTC
CASRTGGGETQYF
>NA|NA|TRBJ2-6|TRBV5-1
TGCGCCAGCAGCTTACAGCGCTCTGGGGCCAACGTCCTGACTTTC
CASSLQRSGANVLTF
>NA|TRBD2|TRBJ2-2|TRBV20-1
TGCAGTGCTAGGGCTCCGGGACTAGCGTTCACCGGGGAGCTGTTTTTT
CSARAPGLAFTGELFF
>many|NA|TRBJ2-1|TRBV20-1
TGCAGTGCTTGGGGAACAGGGCAGTACAATGAGCAGTTCTTC
CSAWGTGQYNEQFF